A selection of T cell receptor beta chains follows, all from one sample in a study of T cells in tuberculosis. The table came from immunoSEQ multiplex PCR; TCRdb's copy has only in-frame clones and leaves some out. This sample yields tens of thousands of clones, of which approximately 90% are seen a single time; around 7% belongs to the top ten. The material sequenced was PBMCs, taken at tuberculosis diagnosis. The source is an adult with tuberculosis. The CDR3 runs from the conserved cysteine through the conserved F or W. The order of the fields is V gene, J gene, CDR3 protein.

TRBV5-1,TRBJ2-3,CASSSQGTDTQYF
TRBV6-6,TRBJ1-3,CASRALGGASGNTIYF
TRBV27,TRBJ2-7,CASSKAGHYEQYF
TRBV2,TRBJ2-3,CATSAEIASTDTQYF
TRBV19,TRBJ1-5,CATLLRGGSQPQHF
TRBV28,TRBJ2-7,CASSLKRFQGKDEQYF
TRBV7-2,TRBJ2-1,CASSLPLAGGPTDEQFF
TRBV6-5,TRBJ1-2,CASSYLREAGYTF
TRBV9,TRBJ1-3,CASSVGFTAGNTIYF
TRBV2,TRBJ2-5,CASRSERTQYF
TRBV5-1,TRBJ1-2,CASSMSRDRAGYGYTF
TRBV28,TRBJ2-1,CASRPPGTSGYNEQFF
TRBV5-4,TRBJ2-7,CASSSRGQGVNYEQYF
TRBV7-8,TRBJ2-1,CASSLAAGLAGAVGFF
TRBV5-5,TRBJ1-4,CASHLLSRGNVGEKLFF
TRBV5-8,TRBJ2-1,CASSFGRGRARNEQFF
TRBV6-5,TRBJ1-4,CASSYTGGEYEKLFF
TRBV5-1,TRBJ2-7,CASSWSTGEAEQYF
TRBV5-4,TRBJ2-1,CASSLEFSVLNEQFF
TRBV28,TRBJ2-2,CASSLRETGELFF
TRBV19,TRBJ2-7,CASSTSWDSSYEQYF
TRBV4-1,TRBJ2-7,CASSHPTSGEVSYEQYF
TRBV7-8,TRBJ1-3,CASSIRGEEAGNTIYF
TRBV6-4,TRBJ2-4,CASSDSVKGGIQYF
TRBV6-6,TRBJ2-5,CASSYHGGVQETQYF
TRBV18,TRBJ2-7,CASSPNSNYEQYF
TRBV15,TRBJ1-1,CATSATGIEAFF
TRBV4-3,TRBJ1-2,CASSQEDRVGGYTF
TRBV9,TRBJ2-7,CASSVGDLGSYEQYF
TRBV27,TRBJ2-1,CASKRRGYNEQFF
TRBV10-2,TRBJ2-3,CASSSGTSGRGGDTQYF
TRBV19,TRBJ2-1,CASSIKRGGPNEQFF
TRBV7-9,TRBJ2-1,CASIPLPGQGYNEQFF
TRBV2,TRBJ2-3,CASSEALQVTDTQYF
TRBV19,TRBJ2-4,CASSTDGEIQYF
TRBV2,TRBJ2-5,CASSSGGGERETQYF
TRBV9,TRBJ2-5,CASSPRGSGSLETQYF
TRBV5-8,TRBJ2-3,CASSLDSGQGWNTQYF
TRBV2,TRBJ2-1,CASTVRAGEQFF
TRBV6-6,TRBJ1-1,CASSYGDSPEAFF
TRBV7-3,TRBJ2-1,CASSLKPVAGDYNEQFF
TRBV10-3,TRBJ2-7,CAISDTTGGPYEQYF
TRBV4-3,TRBJ1-5,CASSQDRRGGPQPQHF
TRBV10-3,TRBJ1-2,CAISEGDRGRRGYTF
TRBV2,TRBJ1-5,CASSAINQPQHF
TRBV15,TRBJ1-6,CATSRYRGRNSPLHF
TRBV7-2,TRBJ2-5,CASSRLAKQETQYF
TRBV5-6,TRBJ2-1,CASSPRERAYNEQFF
TRBV18,TRBJ1-5,CASSPGGGAQPQHF
TRBV9,TRBJ1-5,CASSVGGQANQPQHF
TRBV15,TRBJ1-5,CATSRPQGVFSQPQHF
TRBV9,TRBJ1-2,CASSPGGGTGSSYGYTF
TRBV19,TRBJ1-5,CASSMIGYQPQHF